Listed below are T cell receptor beta chains from one sample, sequenced in a study of siplizumab effects on memory and regulatory T cells. Method: immunoSEQ multiplex PCR; TCRdb's copy keeps in-frame clones and lacks some. The sample contains more than 95,000 clones, over 90% of which appear only once. The material sequenced was Tregs sorted from blood. The receptors derive from a human donor in good health. Each CDR3 is given with its conserved first and last residue. Each record gives: clone size, D gene, J gene, V gene, CDR3 protein, CDR3 DNA. A D gene is named only where the DNA matches it firmly. The listing skips clone size in some rows; elsewhere it reads once, few, many or a size class.

clone_size: -
d_call: -
j_call: TRBJ2-7
v_call: TRBV6-1
cdr3_aa: CASSERRNYEQYF
cdr3_nt: TGTGCCAGCAGTGAAAGACGGAACTACGAGCAGTACTTC

clone_size: -
d_call: -
j_call: TRBJ2-7
v_call: TRBV5-1
cdr3_aa: CASSWDGQGEQYF
cdr3_nt: TGCGCCAGCAGCTGGGACGGTCAGGGCGAGCAGTACTTC

clone_size: -
d_call: TRBD2
j_call: TRBJ2-4
v_call: TRBV5-1
cdr3_aa: CASSMGLALNIQYF
cdr3_nt: TGCGCCAGCAGCATGGGACTAGCCTTAAACATTCAGTACTTC

clone_size: -
d_call: -
j_call: TRBJ1-2
v_call: TRBV29-1
cdr3_aa: CSVESSGGYTF
cdr3_nt: TGCAGCGTTGAAAGTTCGGGTGGCTACACCTTC

clone_size: once
d_call: TRBD1
j_call: TRBJ1-5
v_call: TRBV5-1
cdr3_aa: CASSLGASGQGNNQPQHF
cdr3_nt: TGCGCCAGCAGCTTGGGTGCCAGTGGACAGGGGAACAATCAGCCCCAGCATTTT

clone_size: -
d_call: -
j_call: TRBJ2-3
v_call: TRBV10-2
cdr3_aa: CASSAGPTQYF
cdr3_nt: TGCGCCAGCAGTGCGGGGCCAACGCAGTATTTT

clone_size: -
d_call: -
j_call: TRBJ2-3
v_call: TRBV7-2
cdr3_aa: CASSLVSLAFTDTQYF
cdr3_nt: TGTGCCAGCAGCTTAGTGTCGCTAGCCTTCACAGATACGCAGTATTTT

clone_size: -
d_call: TRBD2
j_call: TRBJ2-7
v_call: TRBV7-4
cdr3_aa: CASSCHRGTSGPYEQYF
cdr3_nt: TGTGCCAGCAGCTGTCACAGGGGGACTAGCGGTCCCTACGAGCAGTACTTC

clone_size: -
d_call: -
j_call: TRBJ2-1
v_call: TRBV10-3
cdr3_aa: CAISEREMYEQFF
cdr3_nt: TGTGCCATCAGTGAGCGGGAGATGTATGAGCAGTTCTTC

clone_size: -
d_call: TRBD2
j_call: TRBJ2-3
v_call: TRBV30
cdr3_aa: CAGAWGGTQYF
cdr3_nt: TGTGCCGGGGCTTGGGGGGGTACGCAGTATTTT

clone_size: -
d_call: -
j_call: TRBJ2-7
v_call: TRBV11-3
cdr3_aa: CASSLGLLSSYEQYF
cdr3_nt: TGTGCCAGCAGCTTAGGCCTTCTAAGCTCCTACGAGCAGTACTTC

clone_size: -
d_call: -
j_call: TRBJ2-1
v_call: TRBV7-3
cdr3_aa: CASSRQAYNEQFF
cdr3_nt: TGTGCCAGCAGCCGACAGGCGTACAATGAGCAGTTCTTC

clone_size: -
d_call: -
j_call: TRBJ1-1
v_call: TRBV27
cdr3_aa: CASSQPHSGAQAFF
cdr3_nt: TGTGCCAGCAGCCAACCTCATTCGGGAGCTCAAGCTTTCTTT

clone_size: -
d_call: -
j_call: TRBJ2-3
v_call: TRBV14
cdr3_aa: CASSHPGDLTEQYF
cdr3_nt: TGTGCCAGCAGCCATCCAGGTGACCTCACTGAGCAGTATTTT

clone_size: once
d_call: -
j_call: TRBJ2-7
v_call: TRBV15
cdr3_aa: CATSSDYGTLGSYEQYF
cdr3_nt: TGTGCCACCAGCAGCGACTACGGGACCCTGGGCTCCTACGAGCAGTACTTC

clone_size: -
d_call: -
j_call: TRBJ2-7
v_call: TRBV18
cdr3_aa: CASSPETEQYF
cdr3_nt: TGTGCCAGCTCACCAGAGACAGAGCAGTACTTC

clone_size: few
d_call: TRBD1
j_call: TRBJ1-6
v_call: TRBV11-2
cdr3_aa: CASRARQGNNSPLHF
cdr3_nt: TGTGCCAGCAGGGCAAGACAGGGGAATAATTCACCCCTCCACTTT

clone_size: -
d_call: -
j_call: TRBJ2-5
v_call: TRBV5-1
cdr3_aa: CASSPGQETQYF
cdr3_nt: TGCGCCAGCAGCCCGGGACAAGAGACCCAGTACTTC

clone_size: -
d_call: TRBD2
j_call: TRBJ2-5
v_call: TRBV4-1
cdr3_aa: CASSQGLAGGYPPETQYF
cdr3_nt: TGCGCCAGCAGCCAAGGTCTAGCGGGAGGGTACCCCCCAGAGACCCAGTACTTC

clone_size: -
d_call: TRBD1
j_call: TRBJ2-7
v_call: TRBV10-3
cdr3_aa: CAIRPLSPGTGLDEQYF
cdr3_nt: TGTGCCATCCGACCCCTCTCACCGGGGACAGGGCTCGACGAGCAGTACTTC

clone_size: -
d_call: TRBD2
j_call: TRBJ2-5
v_call: TRBV27
cdr3_aa: CASSWSGGGTQYF
cdr3_nt: TGTGCCAGCAGTTGGTCCGGCGGGGGGACCCAGTACTTC

clone_size: once
d_call: TRBD2
j_call: TRBJ2-2
v_call: TRBV9
cdr3_aa: CASSVATGTSGRGTGELFF
cdr3_nt: TGTGCCAGCAGCGTAGCTACTGGGACTAGCGGGAGAGGTACCGGGGAGCTGTTTTTT

clone_size: -
d_call: -
j_call: TRBJ1-2
v_call: TRBV5-4
cdr3_aa: CASSPSSAENYGYTF
cdr3_nt: TGTGCCAGCAGCCCATCCTCGGCAGAGAACTATGGCTACACCTTC